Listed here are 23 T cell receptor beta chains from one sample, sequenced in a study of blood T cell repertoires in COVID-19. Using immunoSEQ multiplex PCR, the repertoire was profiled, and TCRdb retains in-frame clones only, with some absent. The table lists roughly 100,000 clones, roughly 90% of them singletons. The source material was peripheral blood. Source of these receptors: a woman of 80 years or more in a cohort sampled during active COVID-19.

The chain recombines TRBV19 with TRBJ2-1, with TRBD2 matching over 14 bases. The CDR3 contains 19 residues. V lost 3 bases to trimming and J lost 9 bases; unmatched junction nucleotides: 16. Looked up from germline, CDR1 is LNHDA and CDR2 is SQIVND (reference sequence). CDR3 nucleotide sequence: TGTGCCAGTAGTATCGTAAACCCCCGACTAGCGGGGGGGACAGGTGAGCAGTTCTTC. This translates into CASSIVNPRLAGGTGEQFF. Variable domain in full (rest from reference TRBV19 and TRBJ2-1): DGGITQSPKYLFRKEGQNVTLSCEQNLNHDAMYWYRQDPGQGLRLIYYSQIVNDFQKGDIAEGYSVSREKKESFPLTVTSAQKNPTAFYLCASSIVNPRLAGGTGEQFFGPGTRLTVL.

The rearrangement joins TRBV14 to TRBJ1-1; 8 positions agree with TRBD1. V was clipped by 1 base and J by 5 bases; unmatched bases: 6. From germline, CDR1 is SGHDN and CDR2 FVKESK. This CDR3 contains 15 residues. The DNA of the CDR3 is TGTGCCAGCAGCCAAGTTCAGGGGGCCCGAACTGAAGCTTTCTTT. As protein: CASSQVQGARTEAFF.

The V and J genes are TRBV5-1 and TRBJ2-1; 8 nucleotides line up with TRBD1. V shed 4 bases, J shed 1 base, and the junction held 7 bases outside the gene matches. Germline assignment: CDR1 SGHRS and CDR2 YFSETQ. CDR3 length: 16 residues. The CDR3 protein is CASSPPTGESYNEQFF. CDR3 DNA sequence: TGCGCCAGCAGCCCGCCGACAGGGGAGTCCTACAATGAGCAGTTCTTC.

The CDR3 loop reads CASSSRGNTEAFF. The CDR3 nucleotides read TGTGCCAGCAGTTCCAGGGGGAACACTGAAGCTTTCTTT. The rearrangement links TRBV12-3 or TRBV12-4 to TRBJ1-1, with D possibly matching TRBD1 (6 bases). This CDR3 is 13 amino acids long. Trimming stripped 4 bases from V and 1 base from J, with 7 bases between.

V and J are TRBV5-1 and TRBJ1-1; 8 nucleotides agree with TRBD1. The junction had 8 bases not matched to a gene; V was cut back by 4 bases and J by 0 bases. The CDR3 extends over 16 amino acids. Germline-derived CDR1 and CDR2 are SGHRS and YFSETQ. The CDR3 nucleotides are TGCGCCAGCAGCCTATCGACAGGGGTCATGAACACTGAAGCTTTCTTT. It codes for CASSLSTGVMNTEAFF.

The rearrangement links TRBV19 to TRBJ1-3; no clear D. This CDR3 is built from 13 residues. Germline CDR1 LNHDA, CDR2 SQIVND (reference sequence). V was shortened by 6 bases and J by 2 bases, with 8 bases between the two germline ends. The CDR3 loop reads CASSRVTGNTIYF. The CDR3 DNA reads TGTGCCAGTAGCCGGGTAACTGGAAACACCATATATTTT.

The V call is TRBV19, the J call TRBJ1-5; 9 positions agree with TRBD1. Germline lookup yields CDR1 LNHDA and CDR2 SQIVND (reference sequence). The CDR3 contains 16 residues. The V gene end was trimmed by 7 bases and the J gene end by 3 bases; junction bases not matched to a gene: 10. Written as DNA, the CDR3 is TGTGCCAGTACCCGGGACAGGGCGGGAGACAATCAGCCCCAGCATTTT. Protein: CASTRDRAGDNQPQHF.

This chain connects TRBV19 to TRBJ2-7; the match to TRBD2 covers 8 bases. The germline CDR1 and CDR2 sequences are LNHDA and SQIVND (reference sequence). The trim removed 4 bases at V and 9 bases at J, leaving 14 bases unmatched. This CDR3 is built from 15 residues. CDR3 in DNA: TGTGCCAGTAGTAGGTCGATTGCGGGGGGTTTTGTGCAGTACTTC. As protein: CASSRSIAGGFVQYF.

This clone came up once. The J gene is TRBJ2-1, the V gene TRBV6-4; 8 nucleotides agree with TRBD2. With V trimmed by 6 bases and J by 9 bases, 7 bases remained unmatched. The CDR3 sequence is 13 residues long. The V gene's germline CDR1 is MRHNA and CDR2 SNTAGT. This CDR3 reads CASSLSGGVEQFF. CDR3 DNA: TGTGCCAGCAGCTTAAGCGGGGGCGTTGAGCAGTTCTTC.

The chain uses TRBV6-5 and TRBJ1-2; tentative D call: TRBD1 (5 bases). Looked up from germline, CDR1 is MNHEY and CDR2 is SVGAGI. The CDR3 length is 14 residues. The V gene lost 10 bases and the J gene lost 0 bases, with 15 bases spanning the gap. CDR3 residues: CATTRQQANYGYTF. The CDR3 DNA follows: TGTGCCACCACCCGACAGCAAGCTAACTATGGCTACACCTTC.

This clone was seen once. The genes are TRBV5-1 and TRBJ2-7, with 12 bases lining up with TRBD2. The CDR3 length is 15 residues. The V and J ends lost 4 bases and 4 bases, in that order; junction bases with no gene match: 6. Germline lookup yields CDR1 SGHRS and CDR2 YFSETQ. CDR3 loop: CASSVETSGSYEQYF. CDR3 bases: TGCGCCAGCAGCGTAGAGACTAGCGGGAGTTACGAGCAGTACTTC. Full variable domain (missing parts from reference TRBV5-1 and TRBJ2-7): KAGVTQTPRYLIKTRGQQVTLSCSPISGHRSVSWYQQTPGQGLQFLFEYFSETQRNKGNFPGRFSGRQFSNSRSEMNVSTLELGDSALYLCASSVETSGSYEQYFGPGTRLTVT.

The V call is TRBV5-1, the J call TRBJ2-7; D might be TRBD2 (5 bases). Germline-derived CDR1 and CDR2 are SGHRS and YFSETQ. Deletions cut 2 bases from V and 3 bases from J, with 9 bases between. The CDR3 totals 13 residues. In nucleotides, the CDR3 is TGCGCCAGCAGCTTCGGGATTAACTACGAGCAGTACTTC. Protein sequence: CASSFGINYEQYF. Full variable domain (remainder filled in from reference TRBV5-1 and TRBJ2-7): KAGVTQTPRYLIKTRGQQVTLSCSPISGHRSVSWYQQTPGQGLQFLFEYFSETQRNKGNFPGRFSGRQFSNSRSEMNVSTLELGDSALYLCASSFGINYEQYFGPGTRLTVT.

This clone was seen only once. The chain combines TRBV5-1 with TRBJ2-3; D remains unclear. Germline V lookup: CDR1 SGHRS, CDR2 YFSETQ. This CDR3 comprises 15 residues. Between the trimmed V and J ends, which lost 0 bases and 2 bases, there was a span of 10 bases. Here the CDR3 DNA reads TGCGCCAGCAGCTTGGATAGCAGAACCACAGATACGCAGTATTTT. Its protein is CASSLDSRTTDTQYF.

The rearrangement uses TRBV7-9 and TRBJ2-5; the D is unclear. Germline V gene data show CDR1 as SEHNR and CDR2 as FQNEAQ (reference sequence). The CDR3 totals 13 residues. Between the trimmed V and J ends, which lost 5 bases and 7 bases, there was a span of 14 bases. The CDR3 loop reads CASSLSSSGTQYF. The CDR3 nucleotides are TGTGCCAGCAGCCTCTCGTCCTCCGGGACCCAGTACTTC.

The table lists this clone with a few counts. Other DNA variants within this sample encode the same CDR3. The CDR3 spells CASSSQGAYGYTF. The CDR3 DNA reads TGTGCCAGCAGTTCGCAGGGGGCCTATGGCTACACCTTC. The rearrangement uses TRBV6-6 and TRBJ1-2; 8 positions match TRBD1. The V gene end was trimmed by 4 bases and the J gene end by 4 bases; junction bases not matched to a gene: 2. The germline V gene encodes CDR1 MNHNY and CDR2 SVGAGI (reference sequence). The CDR3 has 13 amino acids.

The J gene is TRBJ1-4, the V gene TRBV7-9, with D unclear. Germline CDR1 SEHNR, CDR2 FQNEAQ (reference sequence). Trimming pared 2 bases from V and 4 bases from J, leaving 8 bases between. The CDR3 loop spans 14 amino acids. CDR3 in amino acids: CASSLTELNEKLFF. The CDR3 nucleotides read TGTGCCAGCAGCTTAACAGAGCTTAATGAAAAACTGTTTTTT.

CDR3 loop: CASSLLGQGDTEAFF. CDR3 nucleotides: TGTGCCAGCAGCTTATTGGGACAGGGGGACACTGAAGCTTTCTTT. The V gene is TRBV7-2, the J gene TRBJ1-1; TRBD1 matches at 11 bases. Germline V CDR1 and CDR2: SGHTA, FQGNSA. V dropped 2 bases and J dropped 3; count of bases not matched to a gene: 2. The length of the CDR3 is 15 residues.

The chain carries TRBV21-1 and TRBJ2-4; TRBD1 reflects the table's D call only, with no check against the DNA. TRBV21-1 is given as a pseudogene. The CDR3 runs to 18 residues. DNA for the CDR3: TGTGCCAGCAGCTCTCCCCAGGGCAGGGGGCTGGCCAAAAACATTCAGTACTTC. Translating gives CASSSPQGRGLAKNIQYF.

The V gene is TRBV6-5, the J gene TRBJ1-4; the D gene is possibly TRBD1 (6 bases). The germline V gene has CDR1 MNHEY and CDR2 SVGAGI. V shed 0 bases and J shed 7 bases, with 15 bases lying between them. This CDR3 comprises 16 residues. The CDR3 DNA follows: TGTGCCAGCAGTTACTCCAGGGGAGCAACTCTTGAAAAACTGTTTTTT. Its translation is CASSYSRGATLEKLFF.

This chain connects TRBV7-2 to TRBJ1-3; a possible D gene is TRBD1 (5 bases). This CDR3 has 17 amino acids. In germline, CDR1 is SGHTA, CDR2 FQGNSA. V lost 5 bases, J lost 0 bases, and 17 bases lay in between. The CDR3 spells CASSPWGEAVSGNTIYF. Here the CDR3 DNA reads TGTGCCAGCAGCCCCTGGGGGGAAGCAGTCTCTGGAAACACCATATATTTT.

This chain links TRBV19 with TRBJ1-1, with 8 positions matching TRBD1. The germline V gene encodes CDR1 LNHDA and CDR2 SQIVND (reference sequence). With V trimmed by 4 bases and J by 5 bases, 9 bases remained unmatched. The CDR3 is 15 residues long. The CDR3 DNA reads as TGTGCCAGTAGTACTTACAGGGGGTTTGGGACTGAAGCTTTCTTT. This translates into CASSTYRGFGTEAFF.

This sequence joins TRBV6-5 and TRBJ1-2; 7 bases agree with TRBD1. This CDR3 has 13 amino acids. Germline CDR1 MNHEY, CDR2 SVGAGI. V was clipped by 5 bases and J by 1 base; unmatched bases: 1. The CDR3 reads CASSRDSNYGYTF. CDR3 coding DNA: TGTGCCAGCAGTAGGGACAGTAACTATGGCTACACCTTC.

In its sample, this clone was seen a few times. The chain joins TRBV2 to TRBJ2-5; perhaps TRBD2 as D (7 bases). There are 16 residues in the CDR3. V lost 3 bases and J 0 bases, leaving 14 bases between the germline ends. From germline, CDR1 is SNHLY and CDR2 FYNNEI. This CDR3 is CASSESEGGYQETQYF. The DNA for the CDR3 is TGTGCCAGCAGTGAGTCGGAGGGGGGGTACCAAGAGACCCAGTACTTC.